These 21 T cell receptor beta chains were sequenced from one sample in a study of Tregs in tolerant kidney transplant recipients (dated by TCRdb to the late 2010s). Library generation was performed with the immunoSEQ multiplex PCR assay. What TCRdb holds here is the immuneACCESS table cut down to in-frame rearrangements. Part of the clones is not present; checked against another copy, under half of the missing clones reflect an unresolved V gene, and the others are unexplained. In all, the sample holds some 100,000 clones, and around 91% of those were seen once. The ten largest make up less than 0.7% of the sample. Sequencing input: CD4+ T cells from blood. These receptors were obtained from a human donor in good health.

The V and J genes are TRBV29-1 and TRBJ2-4; a possible D gene is TRBD1 (5 bases). The length of the CDR3 is 12 residues. The V and J ends lost 4 bases and 6 bases respectively, with 10 bases between them. Germline V gives CDR1 SQVTM, CDR2 ANQGSEA. The CDR3 DNA sequence: TGCAGCGTTGGGGCAGGGTCAAACATTCAGTACTTC. The encoded protein is CSVGAGSNIQYF.

The V gene is TRBV7-8, the J gene TRBJ2-5; 7 bases align to TRBD2. In germline, CDR1 is SGHVS, CDR2 FQNEAQ. This CDR3 has 14 amino acids. V shed 8 bases, J shed 4 bases, and the junction held 10 bases outside the gene matches. The CDR3 nucleotides read TGTGCCAGCTGGGACTACCCGACGTCAGAGACCCAGTACTTC. It translates to CASWDYPTSETQYF.

The table lists this clone with a few counts. The chain joins TRBV27 to TRBJ2-3; the match to TRBD2 covers 14 bases. The V and J ends lost 6 bases and 6 bases, in that order; junction bases with no gene match: 2. The germline gives CDR1 MNHEY, CDR2 SMNVEV (reference sequence). The CDR3 totals 14 residues. CDR3 DNA sequence: TGTGCCAGCAGCCGGACTAGCGGGGGGGATACGCAGTATTTT. The encoded protein is CASSRTSGGDTQYF.

The chain employs TRBV7-6 and TRBJ1-1; D is unresolved. The CDR3 covers 14 residues. The germline V gene has CDR1 SGHVS and CDR2 FNYEAQ. The germline V and J ends were trimmed by 1 base and 3 bases, with 9 bases remaining between them. In DNA form, the CDR3 reads TGTGCCAGCAGCTTAGATCGGCGCGACACTGAAGCTTTCTTT. It yields the protein CASSLDRRDTEAFF.

DNA of the CDR3: TGTGCCAGCAGCGTAGTGGGGACAGGGGTCGGATCACCCCTCCACTTT. Its protein product is CASSVVGTGVGSPLHF. This rearrangement joins TRBV9 to TRBJ1-6, with 10 bases aligning to TRBD1. From germline, CDR1 is SGDLS and CDR2 YYNGEE. With 0 bases clipped from V and 10 bases from J, the junction kept 7 bases outside the gene matches. The CDR3 spans 16 residues.

This sequence joins TRBV7-2 and TRBJ2-2; D not resolved. Trimming removed 1 base at V and 7 bases at J, with 13 bases between. Germline assignment: CDR1 SGHTA and CDR2 FQGNSA. The CDR3 runs to 15 residues. The CDR3 sequence: CASSLVGFSGGELFF. As DNA, the CDR3 is TGTGCCAGCAGCTTAGTTGGGTTCAGTGGCGGGGAGCTGTTTTTT.

For this clone: Other DNA sequences in this specimen translate into the identical CDR3. Here the CDR3 reads CASSSQGNTEAFF. CDR3 DNA: TGCGCCAGCAGCTCTCAGGGGAACACTGAAGCTTTCTTT. The chain couples TRBV5-1 to TRBJ1-1; possibly TRBD1 for D (5 bases). V gave up 3 bases and J gave up 1 base, with 7 bases separating them. Germline V gene lookup returns CDR1 SGHRS and CDR2 YFSETQ. This CDR3 spans 13 amino acids.

This clone was counted a single time. This chain uses TRBV9 with TRBJ2-1, with TRBD2 matching over 11 bases. CDR1 SGDLS and CDR2 YYNGEE come from the germline V gene. V gave up 1 base and J gave up 7 bases; unmatched junction bases: 4. The CDR3 consists of 15 residues. CDR3 bases: TGTGCCAGCAGCGTAACCGGGACTAGCGGTAATGAGCAGTTCTTC. Translating gives CASSVTGTSGNEQFF.

The J gene is TRBJ2-7, the V gene TRBV7-9; D call uncertain. This CDR3 has 14 amino acids. With 5 bases removed from V and 2 bases from J, the gap between germline ends came to 13 bases. CDR1 is SEHNR and CDR2 is FQNEAQ in the germline V gene (reference sequence). This CDR3 reads CASSPWTPTYEQYF. The CDR3 bases are TGTGCCAGCAGCCCTTGGACGCCTACCTACGAGCAGTACTTC.

This chain joins TRBV2 and TRBJ2-3; TRBD1 might be the D (6 bases). Trimming shortened V by 6 bases and J by 11 bases, and 21 bases separated the two germline ends. CDR3 length: 14 amino acids. From germline, CDR1 is SNHLY and CDR2 FYNNEI. CDR3 region: CASSQGQKGILQYF. For the CDR3, the DNA is TGTGCCAGCAGCCAGGGACAAAAGGGCATCCTGCAGTATTTT.

The chain employs TRBV30 and TRBJ2-7; perhaps TRBD2 as D (6 bases). The germline V gene encodes CDR1 GTSNPN and CDR2 SVGIG (reference sequence). The CDR3 extends over 12 amino acids. V was trimmed by 2 bases and J by 3 bases, leaving 8 bases between them. CDR3 in amino acids: CAWSPDYYEQYF. As DNA, the CDR3 is TGTGCCTGGAGTCCGGACTACTACGAGCAGTACTTC. Using reference TRBV30 and TRBJ2-7 for the parts outside the CDR3, the full variable domain is SQTIHQWPATLVQPVGSPLSLECTVEGTSNPNLYWYRQAAGRGLQLLFYSVGIGQISSEVPQNLSASRPQDRQFILSSKKLLLSDSGFYLCAWSPDYYEQYFGPGTRLTVT.

The chain combines TRBV7-3 with TRBJ2-4, with 9 nucleotides matching TRBD2. This CDR3 region has 16 residues. V lost 4 bases and J lost 9; bases outside the gene matches: 13. In germline, CDR1 is SGHTA, CDR2 FQGTGA. Here the CDR3 DNA reads TGTGCCAGCAGCTCTTCGACTAGCGGATCCGGGGGCATTCAGTACTTC. Translating it yields CASSSSTSGSGGIQYF.

V is TRBV9 and J is TRBJ2-3; D call uncertain. CDR1 is SGDLS and CDR2 is YYNGEE in the germline V gene. The V end was cut by 4 bases, the J end by 3 bases, with 15 bases between. The CDR3 has 15 amino acids. The CDR3 protein is CASSPISRQTDTQYF. The CDR3 DNA follows: TGTGCCAGCAGCCCGATATCCCGTCAGACAGATACGCAGTATTTT.

The chain joins TRBV10-3 to TRBJ2-2; D is ambiguous. Trimming took off 4 bases at V and 1 base at J, with 7 bases between the two ends. The CDR3 is 14 residues long. Germline V gives CDR1 ENHRY, CDR2 SYGVKD. The CDR3 loop reads CAISALLNTGELFF. In DNA form, the CDR3 reads TGTGCCATCAGTGCGCTTCTGAACACCGGGGAGCTGTTTTTT.

The rearrangement uses TRBV2 and TRBJ1-4, with a possible D match to TRBD1 (5 bases). The CDR3 consists of 13 residues. The germline V gene has CDR1 SNHLY and CDR2 FYNNEI. The V end was cut by 10 bases, the J end by 4 bases, with 13 bases between. The CDR3 here is CATGGDVNEKLFF. The CDR3 coding sequence is TGTGCCACGGGGGGGGACGTTAATGAAAAACTGTTTTTT.

J is TRBJ2-5 and V is TRBV6-6; TRBD2 aligns across 8 bases. J gave up 1 base and V 4 bases, and 2 bases lay outside the gene matches. Germline CDR1 reads MNHNY; CDR2 reads SVGAGI (reference sequence). The CDR3 is made up of 14 amino acids. The CDR3: CASSFGGGQETQYF. The CDR3 region has the DNA TGTGCCAGCAGTTTCGGGGGGGGCCAAGAGACCCAGTACTTC.

The genes are TRBV9 and TRBJ1-5; possible D gene TRBD1, 6 bases. Trimming cost V 3 bases and J 5 bases, with 12 bases left between them. This CDR3 contains 14 residues. Germline lookup yields CDR1 SGDLS and CDR2 YYNGEE. CDR3 in amino acids: CASSEQGGDQPQHF. For the CDR3, the DNA is TGTGCCAGCAGCGAACAGGGAGGGGATCAGCCCCAGCATTTT.

For the CDR3, the DNA is TGTGCCAGCAGTGTAAACTCTGGGGCCAACGTCCTGACTTTC. Protein sequence: CASSVNSGANVLTF. The chain employs TRBV6-5 and TRBJ2-6; D remains ambiguous. This CDR3 comprises 14 residues. Germline CDR1 reads MNHEY; CDR2 reads SVGAGI. V lost 5 bases, J lost 0 bases, and 5 bases lay in between.

This rearrangement joins TRBV29-1 to TRBJ2-7; D perhaps matches TRBD1 (6 bases). The CDR3 is 11 amino acids. Germline V gene lookup returns CDR1 SQVTM and CDR2 ANQGSEA. V was pared by 6 bases and J by 7 bases, with 13 bases between. This chain's CDR3 is CSVPRGSEQYF. In DNA, the CDR3 is TGCAGCGTCCCCAGGGGTAGTGAGCAGTACTTC.

The chain uses TRBV6-6 and TRBJ2-2, with 8 bases lining up with TRBD2. The CDR3 is made up of 16 amino acids. CDR1 and CDR2 from the germline V gene are MNHNY and SVGAGI (reference sequence). Losses at the gene ends were 6 bases for V and 0 bases for J; bases not matched to a gene: 6. The chain's CDR3 is CASSPRGGANTGELFF. Written as DNA, the CDR3 is TGTGCCAGCAGCCCCCGGGGGGGCGCGAACACCGGGGAGCTGTTTTTT.

The chain couples TRBV5-1 to TRBJ2-3, with TRBD2 matching over 10 bases. The V gene end was trimmed by 5 bases and the J gene end by 1 base; junction bases not matched to a gene: 10. This CDR3 has 17 residues. The germline CDR1 and CDR2 sequences are SGHRS and YFSETQ. For the CDR3, the DNA is TGCGCCAGCAGGGAATCTAGCGGGAGTTTCCGCACAGATACGCAGTATTTT. Residues: CASRESSGSFRTDTQYF.